This record concerns one T cell receptor beta chain sequence. Its antigen is unidentified. The sample is drawn from a study of OX40 agonist ivuxolimab in advanced cancers. Whole-study findings and limits: On average, CD8+ T cells showed a greater number of expanded clones than CD4+. At 0.1 to 3.0 mg/kg and by week 6, CD4+ and CD8+ T cells in the blood had expanded clonally.

Only in-frame clones appear in the TCRdb table, and some are missing; sequencing was by immunoSEQ multiplex PCR. The repertoire holds 82,000 or so clones, roughly 90% seen once, with 0.6% to 0.7% in the top ten. This TCR came from an adult with an advanced solid tumor such as melanoma, head and neck, liver or kidney cancer. This sample comprised CD4+ or CD8+ T cells sorted from blood, obtained in a trial of the OX40 agonist ivuxolimab.

Here the CDR3 reads CASKVGGNYGYTF. The CDR3 nucleotides read TGCGCCAGCAAAGTAGGGGGAAACTATGGCTACACCTTC. The J gene is TRBJ1-2, the V gene TRBV10-1; TRBD1 is a possible D gene (6 bases). The CDR3 runs 13 residues. V dropped 7 bases and J dropped 2 bases, with 11 bases sitting between them. The germline CDR1 and CDR2 sequences are WNHNN and SYGVQD (reference sequence).